Sequencing of this T cell receptor beta chain was carried out in a study of T cells in localized non-small cell lung cancer. Whole-study results and caveats: Heterogeneity remains possible, as sequencing covered one tumor region only. Measurement of T cell clonality placed uninvolved adjacent lung highest, above the level in tumor. Appearance in adjacent lung was seen for a median 57 of the top 100 tumor clones. Increased T cell density in blood showed an association with longer overall survival.

Sequencing used immunoSEQ multiplex PCR; TCRdb keeps in-frame clones, though not all of them. The profile shows approximately 4,700 clones, 93% of them singletons. Looked up from germline, CDR1 is WNHNN and CDR2 is SYGVQD (reference sequence). The V and J ends lost 8 bases and 3 bases, in that order; junction bases with no gene match: 19. The CDR3 covers 17 residues. Concerning this clone: The antigen is unknown.

This TCR was recovered from a woman between 35 and 70 years old with stage I lung adenocarcinoma. Specimen: peripheral blood, collected before any cancer treatment. The genes are TRBV10-1 and TRBJ2-7, with 7 bases identical to TRBD1. Here the CDR3 reads CASPAQVGQGDRYEQYF. As DNA, the CDR3 is TGCGCCAGCCCAGCCCAGGTTGGTCAGGGGGACCGCTACGAGCAGTACTTC.